These T cell receptor beta chains were read from a single sample in a study of CD8+ T cells in alopecia areata. Clones were read by immunoSEQ multiplex PCR, and TCRdb kept only the in-frame ones, dropping some. The data contain roughly 70,000 clones, 29% of them singletons. Source: CD8+ T cells sorted from blood, taken at week 4, from a patient treated with tofacitinib. These receptors came from a human donor with alopecia areata. Both conserved end residues are trimmed from each CDR3. The D gene is left open where the match is weak.

D gene	V gene	J gene	CDR3 protein
TRBD2	TRBV30	TRBJ2-1	AWRLLAGAVEQF
.	TRBV29-1	TRBJ2-5	SVVVFDKSLRETQY
TRBD1	TRBV27	TRBJ2-7	ASSLGQTFYEQY
.	TRBV4-2	TRBJ2-2	ASSQEFPKSGELF
TRBD2	TRBV5-8	TRBJ2-5	ASSLRTSGTKTQY
TRBD2	TRBV30	TRBJ2-7	AWTPQPGRGAFYEQY
.	TRBV11-2	TRBJ2-1	ASSFGRNEQF
.	TRBV7-9	TRBJ2-3	ASSLDGGPSTDTQY
.	TRBV4-1	TRBJ2-7	ASSQDRVEQY
.	TRBV7-2	TRBJ1-3	ASSLGGARSGNTIY
.	TRBV7-2	TRBJ2-2	ASSSDKANTGELF